A single sample gave rise to the 22 T cell receptor beta chains below, sequenced in a study of T-cell reconstitution after alpha-beta-depleted transplantation in children. Unique molecular identifiers were incorporated into the prepared TCRbeta library. TCRdb reprocessed the PCR reads via MiXCR and lists one record per CDR3 protein. Of about 980,000 distinct CDR3 sequences in the sample, roughly 29% were seen once. The sample was PBMCs, mostly from graft donor cells, taken 360 days after TCRalphabeta/CD19-depleted stem cell transplant. All receptors derive from a boy in the first two years of life who had a stem cell transplant for SCID, so the T cells may come from the graft donor.

This clonotype was counted between two and nine times. The chain carries TRBV28 and TRBJ2-7; D is ambiguous. The CDR3 totals 14 residues. Looked up from germline, CDR1 is MDHEN and CDR2 is SYDVKM. V was clipped by 7 bases and J by 4 bases, with 17 bases between them. The CDR3 here is CASNPMRPPYEQYF. DNA for the CDR3: TGTGCCAGCAACCCAATGCGCCCACCTTACGAGCAGTACTTC.

This clonotype was counted between two and nine times. The CDR3 region has the DNA TGTGCCACCAGCAGATTGCCCAGCGGGGGGACCTACGAGCAGTACTTC. This encodes CATSRLPSGGTYEQYF. The chain has TRBV15 and TRBJ2-7, with 9 nucleotides matching TRBD2. Looked up from germline, CDR1 is LNHNV and CDR2 is YYDKDF (reference sequence). This CDR3 spans 16 amino acids. V trimming: 2 bases; J trimming: 2 bases; junction bases outside the gene matches: 7.

This chain uses TRBV3-1 with TRBJ2-7, with 8 bases lining up with TRBD2. Germline-derived CDR1 and CDR2 are LGHDT and YNNKEL (reference sequence). The CDR3 consists of 14 residues. V dropped 0 bases and J dropped 6; count of bases not matched to a gene: 4. The CDR3 loop reads CASSQDYAGGEQYF. DNA of the CDR3: TGTGCCAGCAGCCAAGATTACGCGGGGGGCGAGCAGTACTTC.

The V gene is TRBV3-1, the J gene TRBJ2-3; 9 nucleotides match TRBD1. Germline CDR1 LGHDT, CDR2 YNNKEL (reference sequence). V lost 2 bases and J lost 7; bases outside the gene matches: 13. The CDR3 is 17 amino acids. CDR3 region: CASSQTRLHRGRNTQYF. The DNA of the CDR3 is TGTGCCAGCAGCCAAACTAGACTTCACAGGGGGCGGAATACGCAGTATTTT.

The chain uses TRBV5-8 and TRBJ1-5; perhaps TRBD1 as D (6 bases). CDR1 is SGHTS, CDR2 YDEGEE, per germline. V lost 4 bases to trimming and J lost 1 base, with 15 bases between them. The CDR3 consists of 16 residues. In DNA, the CDR3 is TGTGCCAGCAGCCTACAGGGAAAAGGGAGCAATCAGCCCCAGCATTTT. Translation gives CASSLQGKGSNQPQHF.

This clonotype appeared a few times. The chain recombines TRBV12-3 or TRBV12-4 with TRBJ2-7, with 7 bases fitting TRBD1. V shed 2 bases, J shed 4 bases, and the junction held 8 bases outside the gene matches. This CDR3 is 15 amino acids long. In DNA, the CDR3 is TGTGCCAGCAGTTTATATAGACAGGGTCAATACGAGCAGTACTTC. It is translated as CASSLYRQGQYEQYF.

This chain links TRBV7-2 with TRBJ2-7; weak D call: TRBD2 (6 bases). The CDR3 runs to 15 residues. Germline V lookup: CDR1 SGHTA, CDR2 FQGNSA. V was trimmed by 2 bases and J by 2 bases, leaving 13 bases between them. The CDR3 bases are TGTGCCAGCAGCTTACTTGGCGGGATAACCTACGAGCAGTACTTC. It yields the protein CASSLLGGITYEQYF.

This clonotype came up many times. The genes are TRBV7-8 and TRBJ2-1; perhaps TRBD1 as D (6 bases). The germline V and J ends were trimmed by 5 bases and 3 bases, with 23 bases remaining between them. The CDR3 has 18 amino acids. The germline V gene encodes CDR1 SGHVS and CDR2 FQNEAQ. CDR3 coding DNA: TGTGCCAGCAGCGCAGGTCTTGGACAGTCGAACATCTACAATGAGCAGTTCTTC. The encoded protein is CASSAGLGQSNIYNEQFF.

This chain connects TRBV18 to TRBJ2-7; no firm D call. The CDR3 sequence is 13 residues long. Germline V lookup: CDR1 KGHSH, CDR2 LQKENI. Trimming shortened V by 1 base and J by 4 bases, and 8 bases separated the two germline ends. CDR3 sequence reads: CASSPLSRYEQYF. The CDR3 bases are TGTGCCAGCTCACCACTTTCTCGGTACGAGCAGTACTTC.

This clonotype was seen only a few times. The chain combines TRBV18 with TRBJ1-1; unclear D gene. The CDR3 extends over 15 amino acids. V was clipped by 10 bases and J by 1 base, with 19 bases between them. Germline V CDR1 and CDR2: KGHSH, LQKENI. The CDR3 is CATNYERTANTEAFF. The CDR3 DNA reads TGTGCCACCAACTATGAAAGGACGGCGAACACTGAAGCTTTCTTT.

V usage is TRBV12-3 or TRBV12-4 and J usage is TRBJ1-5; weak D call: TRBD1 (5 bases). The length of the CDR3 is 13 residues. The V end was cut by 6 bases, the J end by 6 bases, with 12 bases between. CDR3 sequence reads: CASSKTVGQPQHF. CDR3 bases: TGTGCCAGCAGCAAGACAGTGGGTCAGCCCCAGCATTTT.

This clonotype was detected ten times or more. J is TRBJ2-7 and V is TRBV5-1; D possibly corresponds to TRBD2 (5 bases). The CDR3 consists of 14 residues. Between the trimmed V and J ends, which lost 4 bases and 1 base, there was a span of 12 bases. In germline, CDR1 is SGHRS, CDR2 YFSETQ. CDR3 residues: CASSPSGLSYEQYF. The DNA for the CDR3 is TGCGCCAGCAGCCCCTCGGGATTGTCCTACGAGCAGTACTTC.

This chain joins TRBV12-3 or TRBV12-4 and TRBJ2-3; D gene ambiguous. V lost 5 bases and J 2 bases, leaving 14 bases between the germline ends. The CDR3 runs 15 residues. The CDR3 DNA sequence: TGTGCCAGCAGTCCCCAGCTCCTTATCACAGATACGCAGTATTTT. Its translation is CASSPQLLITDTQYF.

This chain connects TRBV15 to TRBJ1-4; D possibly corresponds to TRBD1 (5 bases). V was cut by 1 base and J by 7 bases, with 13 bases left in between. CDR3 size: 15 residues. Germline values: CDR1 LNHNV, CDR2 YYDKDF (reference sequence). The CDR3 loop is CATSRGGAFGEKLFF. Written as DNA, the CDR3 is TGTGCCACCAGCAGAGGTGGGGCGTTCGGTGAAAAACTGTTTTTT. Together with reference TRBV15 and TRBJ1-4, the CDR3 gives the full variable domain: DAMVIQNPRYQVTQFGKPVTLSCSQTLNHNVMYWYQQKSSQAPKLLFHYYDKDFNNEADTPDNFQSRRPNTSFCFLDIRSPGLGDTAMYLCATSRGGAFGEKLFFGSGTQLSVL.

The chain joins TRBV7-2 to TRBJ2-4, with a weak D call TRBD1 (7 bases). The CDR3 extends over 15 amino acids. Deletions cut 4 bases from V and 3 bases from J, with 13 bases between. The germline gives CDR1 SGHTA, CDR2 FQGNSA. The CDR3 nucleotides read TGTGCCAGCAGCTCCCCGCGGGACAGCAAAAACATTCAGTACTTC. It yields the protein CASSSPRDSKNIQYF.

This chain links TRBV15 with TRBJ2-7; D might be TRBD1 (5 bases). Germline V lookup: CDR1 LNHNV, CDR2 YYDKDF (reference sequence). The CDR3 has 13 residues. V lost 6 bases and J lost 2, with 11 bases in between. The chain's CDR3 is CATRQGLAYEQYF. The CDR3 DNA reads as TGTGCCACCAGGCAGGGATTGGCCTACGAGCAGTACTTC. The full variable domain, its missing parts supplied by reference TRBV15 and TRBJ2-7, is DAMVIQNPRYQVTQFGKPVTLSCSQTLNHNVMYWYQQKSSQAPKLLFHYYDKDFNNEADTPDNFQSRRPNTSFCFLDIRSPGLGDTAMYLCATRQGLAYEQYFGPGTRLTVT.

This chain joins TRBV6-6 and TRBJ1-1; D is undetermined. The germline V gene has CDR1 MNHNY and CDR2 SVGAGI (reference sequence). Trimming cost V 0 bases and J 7 bases, with 9 bases left between them. The CDR3 loop spans 13 amino acids. CDR3 nucleotide sequence: TGTGCCAGCAGTTACTCTATTGTTCATGAAGCTTTCTTT. Residues: CASSYSIVHEAFF.

This clonotype was counted between two and nine times. V usage is TRBV20-1 and J usage is TRBJ1-4, with 7 bases that match TRBD1. Germline loops: CDR1 DFQATT, CDR2 SNEGSKA (reference sequence). The CDR3 spans 15 residues. Trimming cost V 0 bases and J 8 bases; bases outside gene matches: 9. DNA for the CDR3: TGCAGTGCTAGAGATCCGAGACAGGGTAACGAAAAACTGTTTTTT. Protein: CSARDPRQGNEKLFF.

This clonotype has only a few counts. This rearrangement joins TRBV9 to TRBJ2-6, with D maybe TRBD1 (6 bases). Germline assignment: CDR1 SGDLS and CDR2 YYNGEE. The V and J ends lost 4 bases and 0 bases respectively, with 17 bases between them. The CDR3 runs to 18 residues. The CDR3 is CASSSTWTVSSGANVLTF. CDR3 sequence (DNA): TGTGCCAGCAGCTCTACATGGACAGTCTCCTCTGGGGCCAACGTCCTGACTTTC.

CDR3 coding DNA: TGCGCCAGCAGCTTGGCGGCGACTGGGGCCAACGTCCTGACTTTC. Encoded protein: CASSLAATGANVLTF. The chain uses TRBV5-1 and TRBJ2-6; D gene ambiguous. The CDR3 is made up of 15 amino acids. Deletions cut 0 bases from V and 2 bases from J, with 6 bases between. Germline CDR1 SGHRS, CDR2 YFSETQ. The full variable domain, its missing parts supplied by reference TRBV5-1 and TRBJ2-6, is KAGVTQTPRYLIKTRGQQVTLSCSPISGHRSVSWYQQTPGQGLQFLFEYFSETQRNKGNFPGRFSGRQFSNSRSEMNVSTLELGDSALYLCASSLAATGANVLTFGAGSRLTVL.

The rearrangement links TRBV12-5 to TRBJ2-6; D is undetermined. CDR1 LGHNT and CDR2 FRNRAP come from the germline V gene. Trimming pared 1 base from V and 1 base from J, leaving 5 bases between. There are 15 residues in the CDR3. In DNA form, the CDR3 reads TGTGCTAGTGGTTTGGAGGCTTCTGGGGCCAACGTCCTGACTTTC. It translates to CASGLEASGANVLTF.

This chain links TRBV29-1 with TRBJ2-7, with a tentative D call TRBD1 (5 bases). This CDR3 region has 12 residues. Germline V gene sequence: CDR1 SQVTM, CDR2 ANQGSEA. V lost 6 bases and J lost 5, with 14 bases in between. Written as DNA, the CDR3 is TGCAGCGTCCTAAGGCCAGGGAACGAGCAGTACTTC. Translating gives CSVLRPGNEQYF.